This note documents a single TCR beta chain sequence. Its binding antigen is unknown. Qualities for individual bases were not recorded, and no much larger clone is one base off. Interpreted using the paper, the time point label stands for: about 28 days (+/-7) after the second vaccine dose. AZD1222 recipients with second doses at about 4 weeks or about 12 weeks were pooled, because spike-specific TCR depth and breadth did not differ between schedules. Vaccinee samples were obtained from the UK trials COV001 and COV002, which included a single-blind randomized controlled phase 2/3 trial of AZD1222 (ChAdOx1 nCoV-19) in healthy adults. For TCRbeta chain sequencing, PBMC samples from trial participants were taken at day 0 and at day 28 after the second dose. This specimen belongs to a study of T cell responses to AZD1222 COVID-19 vaccine (dated by TCRdb to 2020 to 2023). Regarding the complete study: TCR sequencing covered over 230 trial participants: 200 to 220 given two doses of AZD1222 and 26 given two doses of MenACWY control vaccine. Trial participants were enrolled by age into 18-55, 56-69 and 70-plus year subgroups, with about 150, 28 and 57 TCR-sequenced participants respectively.

Summary of the overall study and its limitations: Participants were mostly white British and included more females than males, and it was suggested by the authors that clonal diversity may have been underestimated. No day 14 peak-response samples were available, so repertoires were characterized only after the peak T cell response. The 56-69-year group was small, and its depth increase did not reach significance, likely because of low power. Only a handful of AZD1222 recipients were SARS-CoV-2 seropositive at baseline, limiting conclusions about previously exposed vaccinees. Epitopes outside the regions mutated in the B.1.351 and B.1.1.7 variants were reportedly recognized by nearly half of the unique spike-specific TCRs. Vaccine-associated CD4 TCRs spanned the whole spike protein, with dominant responses in regions 160-218 and 743-854. A significant rise in spike-specific TCR breadth and depth was observed after two AZD1222 doses relative to day 0 and relative to MenACWY recipients.

The CDR3 regions of human TCRbeta chains were subjected to immunosequencing. The original methods were these. Repertoire TCRs were checked for matches against a reference library of SARS-CoV-2-specific TCRs that had been generated using the MIRA antigen-specificity platform. Breadth meant the fraction of unique TCRs that were SARS-CoV-2-associated, whereas depth meant the fraction of total T cells that were SARS-CoV-2-associated. Using the MIRA data, each spike-specific TCR was mapped to the spike region that the TCR reacts to and placed in a CD4 or CD8 class. Log10-transformed breadth and depth values were compared by one-way ANOVA with Sidak's multiple comparisons tests. Here the immuneACCESS table is served through TCRdb, limited to in-frame sequences with V and J called. Missing clones are a known gap in these copies; in checked studies unresolved V genes cover under half, and the rest lacks a known reason. The V and J calls and clone size come from that table; D and trimming were worked out from the DNA. The sample data list 70,000 to 100,000 clones, and approximately 90% of these were observed just once. The leading ten clones occupy 2.5% to 3.5% of the sample.

Its CDR3 holds 15 amino acids, cysteine through phenylalanine. The only DNA kept is the CDR3, 45 bases in frame from the first base. CDR1 and CDR2 are read off the germline V gene (reference sequence) as GTSNPN and SVGIG. Relative to germline, V is 1 base shorter and J is 2 bases shorter, with 15 bases between their ends. The clonotype was recovered from an adult who received the AZD1222 COVID-19 vaccine. The sample here was peripheral blood, taken 28 days after the second AZD1222 dose. This receptor chain uses TRBV30 and TRBJ2-7, with the D gene tentatively TRBD1 or TRBD2, based on 5 matching bases in each. The CDR3 region has the sequence CAWSARGAPTYEQYF. Here is the DNA: TGTGCCTGGAGTGCGAGGGGCGCTCCCACCTACGAGCAGTACTTC.